The 26 T cell receptor beta chains listed next were all sequenced from one sample in a study of beta chain features in type 1 diabetes. TCRB transcripts that were expressed got sequenced, as all of the isolated RNA had been reverse transcribed. TCRdb keeps only in-frame clones here, not all; method: immunoSEQ multiplex PCR. The data hold about 340,000 clones, with 8% observed a single time. Sequenced: central memory CD4+ T cells from blood. The receptors derive from a woman aged 18-29 years in good health.

This clone came up a few times. The genes are TRBV6-1 and TRBJ2-1; 9 bases align to TRBD2. The CDR3 has 15 residues. Germline assignment: CDR1 MNHNS and CDR2 SASEGT. V lost 8 bases, J lost 6 bases, and 11 bases stayed unmatched. The CDR3 protein is CASRPGTSISNEQFF. The CDR3 region has the DNA TGTGCCAGCCGCCCCGGGACTAGCATTTCCAATGAGCAGTTCTTC.

This clone was seen only a few times. The chain has TRBV4-2 and TRBJ2-3; D perhaps matches TRBD1 (6 bases). Trimming pared 4 bases from V and 0 bases from J, leaving 20 bases between. The CDR3 consists of 18 residues. Germline V gives CDR1 LGHNA, CDR2 YNFKEQ. The CDR3, as DNA: TGTGCCAGCAGCCGAAAAGGCCCTCGGGACACAAGCACAGATACGCAGTATTTT. Protein sequence: CASSRKGPRDTSTDTQYF.

The rearrangement links TRBV5-4 to TRBJ1-1; TRBD1 matches 9 bases. The CDR3 extends over 17 amino acids. Germline lookup yields CDR1 SGHNT and CDR2 YYREEE (reference sequence). After removal of 2 bases from V and 5 bases from J, the junction contained 13 bases not matched to a gene. The DNA for the CDR3 is TGTGCCAGCAGCTTTACTATCGGGACAGGGCAACGGACTGAAGCTTTCTTT. Translating it yields CASSFTIGTGQRTEAFF.

The chain carries TRBV5-1 and TRBJ2-6; D is ambiguous. The germline gives CDR1 SGHRS, CDR2 YFSETQ. V was clipped by 4 bases and J by 0 bases, with 8 bases between them. The CDR3 consists of 15 residues. CDR3 protein: CASSQKISGANVLTF. The CDR3 DNA follows: TGCGCCAGCAGCCAAAAGATCTCTGGGGCCAACGTCCTGACTTTC.

The chain has TRBV6-4 and TRBJ1-5; D remains unclear. Germline lookup yields CDR1 MRHNA and CDR2 SNTAGT. With 8 bases removed from V and 3 bases from J, the gap between germline ends came to 17 bases. The CDR3 is made up of 15 amino acids. The CDR3 nucleotides are TGTGCCAGCCTCCCGGCCGGGCGGGCCAATCAGCCCCAGCATTTT. Translation: CASLPAGRANQPQHF.

This clone came up a few times. The chain carries TRBV5-6 and TRBJ2-2; D unresolved. CDR1 is SGHDT, CDR2 YYEEEE, per germline. V was shortened by 4 bases and J by 3 bases, with 13 bases between the two germline ends. The CDR3 covers 15 residues. The CDR3 bases are TGTGCCAGCAGCAGCGATCCGTGGGACACCGGGGAGCTGTTTTTT. Protein: CASSSDPWDTGELFF.

This clone was counted ten times or more. This chain uses TRBV4-2 with TRBJ2-7, with D perhaps assigned TRBD1 or TRBD2 (5 bases each). V dropped 0 bases and J dropped 2 bases, with 11 bases sitting between them. The CDR3 is made up of 15 amino acids. Germline assignment: CDR1 LGHNA and CDR2 YNFKEQ. This chain's CDR3 is CASSQDNGAPYEQYF. CDR3 bases: TGTGCCAGCAGCCAAGATAACGGGGCTCCCTACGAGCAGTACTTC.

This clone was observed once. V usage is TRBV11-2 and J usage is TRBJ2-1; D is possibly TRBD1 or TRBD2 (5 bases each). V lost 3 bases, J lost 5 bases, and 20 bases lay in between. This CDR3 has 17 amino acids. CDR1 and CDR2 (germline): SGHAT, FQNNGV. CDR3 amino acids: CASSFSISGRGHNEQFF. The CDR3 DNA sequence: TGTGCCAGCAGCTTTTCAATATCGGGAAGGGGACACAATGAGCAGTTCTTC.

This clone was observed a few times. CDR3 DNA sequence: TGTGCCAGCAGCTTAGCAGGACAGGGGTGGAATGAGCAGTTCTTC. This sequence encodes CASSLAGQGWNEQFF. The chain combines TRBV7-6 with TRBJ2-1; 9 bases agree with TRBD1. V was pared by 0 bases and J by 7 bases, with 4 bases of the junction left unmatched. The CDR3 length is 15 residues. Per the germline V gene, CDR1 is SGHVS and CDR2 is FNYEAQ.

The chain is built from TRBV27 and TRBJ1-1; D might be TRBD1 (5 bases). In germline, CDR1 is MNHEY, CDR2 SMNVEV (reference sequence). The CDR3 is made up of 14 amino acids. The ends were cut back, 0 bases at V and 5 bases at J, with 10 bases in the middle. This chain's CDR3 is CASSLSGTRTEAFF. CDR3 nucleotides: TGTGCCAGCAGTTTATCCGGGACCAGGACTGAAGCTTTCTTT.

The gene calls are TRBV7-2 and TRBJ2-7, with 12 nucleotides matching TRBD2. The V segment lost 0 bases and the J segment 4 bases; nucleotides outside the gene matches: 13. Per germline, CDR1 SGHTA and CDR2 FQGNSA. The CDR3 is 19 amino acids. Written as DNA, the CDR3 is TGTGCCAGCAGCTTAGCGACCAGTACCGGGACTAGCGGGTCTTACGAGCAGTACTTC. It encodes CASSLATSTGTSGSYEQYF.

The chain employs TRBV7-2 and TRBJ2-1, with D unclear. V was trimmed by 5 bases and J by 5 bases, leaving 4 bases between them. The germline gives CDR1 SGHTA, CDR2 FQGNSA. This CDR3 is 11 amino acids long. The CDR3: CASSPDNEQFF. The CDR3 region has the DNA TGTGCCAGCAGCCCAGACAATGAGCAGTTCTTC.

V gene TRBV18 combines with J gene TRBJ1-1; D is unresolved. The CDR3 spans 14 residues. Germline lookup yields CDR1 KGHSH and CDR2 LQKENI. Deletions cut 3 bases from V and 1 base from J, with 9 bases between. The CDR3 region is CASSPDIGNTEAFF. The DNA of the CDR3 is TGTGCCAGCTCACCCGACATCGGGAACACTGAAGCTTTCTTT. The complete variable domain, with remaining parts taken from reference TRBV18 and TRBJ1-1, reads NAGVMQNPRHLVRRRGQEARLRCSPMKGHSHVYWYRQLPEEGLKFMVYLQKENIIDESGMPKERFSAEFPKEGPSILRIQQVVRGDSAAYFCASSPDIGNTEAFFGQGTRLTVV.

This clone was recorded a few times. This rearrangement joins TRBV28 to TRBJ2-5, with 7 positions matching TRBD1. The CDR3 runs 13 residues. The J segment lost 5 bases and the V segment lost 7 bases, leaving 7 bases of the junction unmatched. The germline gives CDR1 MDHEN, CDR2 SYDVKM. The CDR3 spells CASIQGGEETQYF. As DNA, the CDR3 is TGTGCCAGCATCCAAGGGGGCGAGGAGACCCAGTACTTC.

Only a few counts were recorded for this clone. The gene calls are TRBV7-9 and TRBJ2-5; 7 positions match TRBD1. CDR1 and CDR2 from the germline V gene are SEHNR and FQNEAQ (reference sequence). V shed 2 bases, J shed 5 bases, and the junction held 8 bases outside the gene matches. CDR3 length: 15 residues. The CDR3 reads CASSLSLQGSETQYF. The CDR3 bases are TGTGCCAGCAGCTTAAGTTTACAGGGGTCCGAGACCCAGTACTTC. The variable domain in full, with the rest retrieved from reference TRBV7-9 and TRBJ2-5, is DTGVSQNPRHKITKRGQNVTFRCDPISEHNRLYWYRQTLGQGPEFLTYFQNEAQLEKSRLLSDRFSAERPKGSFSTLEIQRTEQGDSAMYLCASSLSLQGSETQYFGPGTRLLVL.

In this sample, this clone turned up a few times. The rearrangement uses TRBV11-2 and TRBJ2-1; TRBD2 might be the D (5 bases). From germline, CDR1 is SGHAT and CDR2 FQNNGV. Trimming pared 5 bases from V and 10 bases from J, leaving 18 bases between. This CDR3 contains 14 residues. The CDR3 protein is CASSPGYGVGEQFF. Written as DNA, the CDR3 is TGTGCCAGCAGCCCGGGGTACGGAGTCGGCGAGCAGTTCTTC.

This chain links TRBV29-1 with TRBJ2-7; D gene uncertain. Looked up from germline, CDR1 is SQVTM and CDR2 is ANQGSEA. The CDR3 contains 12 residues. The V gene lost 1 base and the J gene lost 5 bases, with 9 bases spanning the gap. Here the CDR3 reads CSVEVTSDEQYF. The CDR3 DNA is TGCAGCGTTGAAGTTACCAGTGACGAGCAGTACTTC.

This clone was counted only a few times. The chain carries TRBV7-6 and TRBJ2-7; 9 positions agree with TRBD2. CDR1 SGHVS and CDR2 FNYEAQ come from the germline V gene. Germline trimming cut 5 bases from V and 5 bases from J; bases unmatched to any gene: 7. This CDR3 comprises 14 residues. The CDR3 DNA reads as TGTGCCAGCAGCCCCCGTAGCGGGAGCGACGAGCAGTACTTC. Residues: CASSPRSGSDEQYF.

This clone was seen a few times. The CDR3 loop is CASSFPVSDEQFF. In nucleotides, the CDR3 is TGCGCCAGCAGCTTCCCTGTTAGCGATGAGCAGTTCTTC. The genes are TRBV5-1 and TRBJ2-1; perhaps TRBD2 as D (5 bases). This CDR3 spans 13 amino acids. Germline loops: CDR1 SGHRS, CDR2 YFSETQ. V lost 2 bases and J lost 8, with 11 bases in between.

The chain uses TRBV4-3 and TRBJ2-3; the D is unclear. Germline-derived CDR1 and CDR2 are LGHNA and YSLEER. V lost 0 bases and J lost 5, with 9 bases in between. The CDR3 covers 14 residues. CDR3 DNA: TGCGCCAGCAGCCAAGACGTGGGCCGAGATACGCAGTATTTT. Translation: CASSQDVGRDTQYF.

V gene TRBV15 combines with J gene TRBJ2-1, with D unclear. V lost 0 bases and J lost 5, with 8 bases in between. CDR3 length: 14 residues. CDR1 and CDR2 (germline): LNHNV, YYDKDF (reference sequence). The CDR3 here is CATSRDIINNEQFF. Written as DNA, the CDR3 is TGTGCCACCAGCAGAGATATTATAAACAATGAGCAGTTCTTC.

This clone turned up a few times. The CDR3 region is CASSELAAGGSYNEQFF. CDR3 coding DNA: TGTGCCAGCAGTGAACTAGCTGCGGGAGGATCCTACAATGAGCAGTTCTTC. The chain employs TRBV6-1 and TRBJ2-1, with 8 bases aligning to TRBD2. The CDR3 is 17 residues long. Losses at the gene ends were 2 bases for V and 1 base for J; bases not matched to a gene: 7. The germline V gene has CDR1 MNHNS and CDR2 SASEGT.

This clone was observed a handful of times. The gene calls are TRBV7-9 and TRBJ1-1; D unresolved. The CDR3 covers 15 residues. Germline lookup yields CDR1 SEHNR and CDR2 FQNEAQ (reference sequence). V lost 5 bases, J lost 2 bases, and 15 bases lay in between. CDR3 in DNA: TGTGCCAGCAGCCCCTCATCCCGGCGTAACACTGAAGCTTTCTTT. It is translated as CASSPSSRRNTEAFF.

The chain couples TRBV27 to TRBJ1-1; the match to TRBD1 covers 7 bases. This CDR3 comprises 14 residues. Germline V CDR1 and CDR2: MNHEY, SMNVEV (reference sequence). With V trimmed by 4 bases and J by 2 bases, 4 bases remained unmatched. CDR3 amino acids: CASSSTGANTEAFF. CDR3 nucleotide sequence: TGTGCCAGCAGTTCAACAGGGGCAAACACTGAAGCTTTCTTT.

J is TRBJ2-1 and V is TRBV29-1, with no clear D. Between the trimmed V and J ends, which lost 8 bases and 3 bases, there was a span of 8 bases. The V gene's germline CDR1 is SQVTM and CDR2 ANQGSEA. The CDR3 consists of 11 residues. In DNA form, the CDR3 reads TGCAGCCTACGGAGCTACAATGAGCAGTTCTTC. Translated, it gives CSLRSYNEQFF.

V is TRBV7-2 and J is TRBJ2-3, with unresolved D. Germline V CDR1 and CDR2: SGHTA, FQGNSA. The CDR3 is 13 residues long. Trimming pared 3 bases from V and 4 bases from J, leaving 8 bases between. As DNA, the CDR3 is TGTGCCAGCAGCTTCCGTGTGGCAGATACGCAGTATTTT. Amino acid sequence: CASSFRVADTQYF.